Below are 27 T cell receptor beta chains sequenced from a single sample in a study of T-cell reconstitution after alpha-beta-depleted transplantation in children. Unique molecular identifiers were incorporated during preparation of the TCRbeta library. In TCRdb, the PCR reads were re-called with MiXCR into one record per CDR3 protein. The sample holds a few hundred thousand distinct CDR3 sequences, around 27% seen once. The source material was PBMCs, sampled before TCRalphabeta/CD19-depleted stem cell transplant. These receptors were collected from a boy in the first two years of life with Wiskott-Aldrich syndrome, due to receive a stem cell transplant.

V is TRBV5-8 and J is TRBJ1-2; possible D gene TRBD1, 5 bases. The CDR3 loop spans 15 amino acids. Germline lookup yields CDR1 SGHTS and CDR2 YDEGEE. Trimming took 3 bases from V and 8 from J, leaving 20 bases between them. The chain's CDR3 is CASSSGTYPSQGYTF. The CDR3 DNA sequence: TGTGCCAGCAGCTCCGGGACTTACCCGTCGCAGGGCTACACCTTC.

The chain couples TRBV12-3 or TRBV12-4 to TRBJ2-5; D gene uncertain. V was shortened by 3 bases and J by 1 base, with 9 bases between the two germline ends. The CDR3 loop spans 14 amino acids. CDR3 sequence (DNA): TGTGCCAGCAGTTTTTTACTACCCCAAGAGACCCAGTACTTC. It translates to CASSFLLPQETQYF.

Details on this clonotype: This may be a read error, as it is one base from a much larger clone. This rearrangement joins TRBV6-5 to TRBJ2-5, with D unresolved. The germline V gene encodes CDR1 MNHEY and CDR2 SVGAGI. CDR3 length equals 12 residues. Trimming left V 0 bases short and J 7 bases short, with 6 bases between. The CDR3 DNA follows: TGTGCCAGCAGTTACTCGAAGGGGACCCAGTACTTC. Amino acids: CASSYSKGTQYF.

In nucleotides, the CDR3 is TGCAGCGGCGGGACAGACTATGGCTACACCTTC. This codes for CSGGTDYGYTF. The rearrangement links TRBV29-1 to TRBJ1-2, with 7 bases identical to TRBD1. The CDR3 loop spans 11 amino acids. Germline CDR1 is SQVTM and CDR2 is ANQGSEA. Germline trimming cut 7 bases from V and 3 bases from J; bases unmatched to any gene: 2.

This clonotype came up a few times. V and J are TRBV7-9 and TRBJ1-2; weak D call: TRBD1 (5 bases). Germline V gene sequence: CDR1 SEHNR, CDR2 FQNEAQ (reference sequence). Deletions cut 5 bases from V and 4 bases from J, with 17 bases between. The CDR3 runs 15 residues. CDR3: CASSTAGTAFYGYTF. CDR3 nucleotides: TGTGCCAGCAGCACCGCCGGGACCGCATTCTATGGCTACACCTTC.

This clonotype was detected a few times. The chain couples TRBV27 to TRBJ1-5, with D possibly matching TRBD1 (6 bases). V was shortened by 5 bases and J by 5 bases, with 16 bases between the two germline ends. Germline CDR1 reads MNHEY; CDR2 reads SMNVEV (reference sequence). The CDR3 sequence is 15 residues long. CDR3 sequence: CASSPLTGKDQPQHF. CDR3 bases: TGTGCCAGCAGTCCGCTAACAGGGAAGGATCAGCCCCAGCATTTT.

The chain carries TRBV10-3 and TRBJ2-7; tentatively, D is TRBD2 (5 bases). Germline V lookup: CDR1 ENHRY, CDR2 SYGVKD. The CDR3 is 13 amino acids. The V gene lost 10 bases and the J gene lost 2 bases, with 15 bases spanning the gap. The CDR3 region has the DNA TGTGCCACCCGAGTTCCGGGAACCTACGAGCAGTACTTC. It codes for CATRVPGTYEQYF.

The chain is built from TRBV20-1 and TRBJ2-3; D possibly corresponds to TRBD1 (6 bases). In germline, CDR1 is DFQATT, CDR2 SNEGSKA (reference sequence). V shed 6 bases and J shed 3 bases, with 10 bases lying between them. The CDR3 extends over 12 amino acids. The DNA for the CDR3 is TGCAGTGCCCTTGGACAGACAGATACGCAGTATTTT. Translating gives CSALGQTDTQYF.

This clonotype was seen more than once but under ten times. V usage is TRBV6-5 and J usage is TRBJ2-2; 9 bases line up with TRBD1. This CDR3 has 15 amino acids. CDR1 and CDR2 from the germline V gene are MNHEY and SVGAGI. V shed 2 bases, J shed 7 bases, and the junction held 5 bases outside the gene matches. The CDR3 DNA is TGTGCCAGCAGTTACCAGGGACAGGGAATCGGGGAGCTGTTTTTT. Translated: CASSYQGQGIGELFF.

This sequence joins TRBV20-1 and TRBJ2-5; 9 nucleotides match TRBD1. The trim removed 6 bases at V and 3 bases at J, leaving 5 bases unmatched. Germline V gene data show CDR1 as DFQATT and CDR2 as SNEGSKA (reference sequence). The CDR3 sequence is 13 residues long. The CDR3 sequence is CSAGQGGEETQYF. The DNA for the CDR3 is TGCAGTGCGGGACAGGGAGGGGAAGAGACCCAGTACTTC.

The gene calls are TRBV20-1 and TRBJ2-3; D remains unclear. The V end lost 6 bases, the J end lost 4 bases, and 17 bases lay between the germline ends. The CDR3 is 14 amino acids. Germline CDR1 and CDR2: DFQATT and SNEGSKA (reference sequence). CDR3 DNA: TGCAGTGCAAGTGGGCCTAGAGGAGCAGATACGCAGTATTTT. It specifies CSASGPRGADTQYF.

This rearrangement joins TRBV5-1 to TRBJ2-2; D is ambiguous. The CDR3 consists of 12 residues. Between the trimmed V and J ends, which lost 5 bases and 7 bases, there was a span of 9 bases. Germline V gene sequence: CDR1 SGHRS, CDR2 YFSETQ. DNA for the CDR3: TGCGCCAGCAGGTGGACGGGCGGGGAGCTGTTTTTT. Encoded protein: CASRWTGGELFF.

J is TRBJ1-6 and V is TRBV7-2; D possibly corresponds to TRBD1 (5 bases). The germline CDR1 and CDR2 sequences are SGHTA and FQGNSA. Trimming shortened V by 4 bases and J by 5 bases, and 18 bases separated the two germline ends. The CDR3 consists of 17 residues. In DNA form, the CDR3 reads TGTGCCAGCAGCTCAAGGGGTACAGGACCCAATAATTCACCCCTCCACTTT. It is translated as CASSSRGTGPNNSPLHF.

This clonotype was seen more than once but under ten times. The chain joins TRBV5-1 to TRBJ2-7; D might be TRBD1 (7 bases). This CDR3 is 14 amino acids long. Germline CDR1 is SGHRS and CDR2 is YFSETQ. Between the trimmed V and J ends, which lost 5 bases and 7 bases, there was a span of 19 bases. The CDR3 region is CASRPDRVGGEQYF. The CDR3 DNA is TGCGCCAGCAGGCCAGACAGGGTCGGAGGGGAGCAGTACTTC.

This clonotype was counted a few times. The rearrangement uses TRBV6-2 or TRBV6-3 and TRBJ2-1, with 8 nucleotides matching TRBD2. Germline V lookup: CDR1 MNHEY, CDR2 SVGEGT. This CDR3 spans 16 amino acids. Trimming took 2 bases from V and 2 from J; bases not matched to a gene: 5. In DNA, the CDR3 is TGTGCCAGCAGTTACACCGGGACTAGGACCTACAATGAGCAGTTCTTC. Translating it yields CASSYTGTRTYNEQFF.

The CDR3 loop reads CASSRQGARRYF. The CDR3 DNA reads as TGTGCCAGCAGTCGACAGGGTGCTAGGCGGTACTTC. V and J are TRBV12-3 or TRBV12-4 and TRBJ2-7; 7 nucleotides agree with TRBD1. V gave up 5 bases and J gave up 12 bases; unmatched junction bases: 10. The CDR3 covers 12 residues.

This rearrangement joins TRBV11-2 to TRBJ1-2; maybe TRBD1 (5 bases). The CDR3 totals 14 residues. Germline CDR1 SGHAT, CDR2 FQNNGV. V lost 5 bases, J lost 4 bases, and 14 bases lay in between. This CDR3 is CASSPEDSIYGYTF. DNA for the CDR3: TGTGCCAGCAGCCCTGAAGACAGCATCTATGGCTACACCTTC.

This chain connects TRBV27 to TRBJ1-6; D uncertain. The V gene's germline CDR1 is MNHEY and CDR2 SMNVEV (reference sequence). V was clipped by 3 bases and J by 5 bases, with 5 bases between them. The length of the CDR3 is 13 residues. CDR3 sequence: CASSFADNSPLHF. In DNA form, the CDR3 reads TGTGCCAGCAGTTTCGCCGATAATTCACCCCTCCACTTT.

This clonotype appeared a few times. The chain has TRBV5-1 and TRBJ1-6; a possible D gene is TRBD1 (5 bases). This CDR3 is 14 amino acids long. Per germline, CDR1 SGHRS and CDR2 YFSETQ. V lost 0 bases and J lost 11, with 12 bases in between. The CDR3 sequence is CASSLEAGKTPLHF. The DNA for the CDR3 is TGCGCCAGCAGCTTGGAGGCAGGGAAGACACCCCTCCACTTT. Looking up the rest from reference TRBV5-1 and TRBJ1-6 gives the full variable domain: KAGVTQTPRYLIKTRGQQVTLSCSPISGHRSVSWYQQTPGQGLQFLFEYFSETQRNKGNFPGRFSGRQFSNSRSEMNVSTLELGDSALYLCASSLEAGKTPLHFGNGTRLTVT.

CDR3 DNA: TGCGCCAGCAGCTTTCCGGACAGGGAGAATTCACCCCTCCACTTT. This sequence encodes CASSFPDRENSPLHF. This chain uses TRBV5-1 with TRBJ1-6; 8 bases line up with TRBD1. Unmatched junction bases numbered 5, after V lost 2 bases and J lost 7 bases. Germline V lookup: CDR1 SGHRS, CDR2 YFSETQ. The CDR3 totals 15 residues.

This clonotype was seen a handful of times. The J gene is TRBJ1-1, the V gene TRBV5-1, with 7 nucleotides matching TRBD1. The CDR3 length is 14 residues. Germline loops: CDR1 SGHRS, CDR2 YFSETQ. The J segment lost 2 bases and the V segment lost 4 bases, leaving 5 bases of the junction unmatched. The CDR3 region is CASSHRGENTEAFF. The CDR3 DNA is TGCGCCAGCAGCCACAGGGGCGAAAACACTGAAGCTTTCTTT.

This clonotype was detected a few times. The chain has TRBV7-8 and TRBJ1-5, with a possible D match to TRBD1 (6 bases). This CDR3 has 14 residues. V lost 5 bases and J 7 bases, leaving 15 bases between the germline ends. CDR1 is SGHVS and CDR2 is FQNEAQ in the germline V gene. The CDR3 sequence: CASSPRTDRQPQHF. CDR3 nucleotides: TGTGCCAGCAGCCCTCGGACAGACAGACAGCCCCAGCATTTT.

The chain has TRBV6-1 and TRBJ1-5; tentative D call: TRBD1 (6 bases). V lost 6 bases to trimming and J lost 0 bases, with 9 bases between them. Germline V lookup: CDR1 MNHNS, CDR2 SASEGT. This CDR3 is built from 14 residues. In DNA form, the CDR3 reads TGTGCCAGCAGACGACAGGATAGCAATCAGCCCCAGCATTTT. It specifies CASRRQDSNQPQHF.

This clonotype has ten or more counts. The J gene is TRBJ2-7, the V gene TRBV5-1, with D hard to call. The germline CDR1 and CDR2 sequences are SGHRS and YFSETQ. Trimming shortened V by 0 bases and J by 2 bases, and 6 bases separated the two germline ends. The CDR3 contains 13 residues. CDR3 protein: CASSLDPTYEQYF. The CDR3 nucleotides read TGCGCCAGCAGCTTGGACCCGACCTACGAGCAGTACTTC.

This clonotype was found once. This chain connects TRBV9 to TRBJ1-6; TRBD1 is a possible D gene (6 bases). Trimming pared 0 bases from V and 7 bases from J, leaving 8 bases between. The V gene's germline CDR1 is SGDLS and CDR2 YYNGEE. This CDR3 has 14 amino acids. CDR3 in DNA: TGTGCCAGCAGCGTAGAGGGGGGAAATTCACCCCTCCACTTT. Translating gives CASSVEGGNSPLHF.

The chain links TRBV10-3 to TRBJ2-5; 7 positions agree with TRBD1. Germline CDR1 ENHRY, CDR2 SYGVKD. The CDR3 contains 13 residues. Trimming removed 9 bases from V and 4 bases from J; junction bases left unmatched: 8. The CDR3 protein is CAINRGELETQYF. The CDR3 DNA reads as TGTGCCATTAACAGGGGTGAACTAGAGACCCAGTACTTC.

V is TRBV20-1 and J is TRBJ2-5, with 8 bases aligning to TRBD2. The germline V gene encodes CDR1 DFQATT and CDR2 SNEGSKA (reference sequence). The CDR3 consists of 18 residues. The V and J ends lost 0 bases and 0 bases, in that order; junction bases with no gene match: 12. CDR3 in amino acids: CSARDTRREVTYQETQYF. The CDR3, as DNA: TGCAGTGCTAGAGATACAAGGCGGGAGGTCACATACCAAGAGACCCAGTACTTC.